The rows below give T cell receptor beta chains drawn from one sample of a study of cytomegalovirus exposure and HLA in healthy donors. Generated by immunoSEQ multiplex PCR, the TCRdb table keeps only in-frame clones and is missing some. The repertoire has 90,000 to 120,000 clones, around two thirds of them found once; the top ten carry 14%. The sequenced sample consisted of PBMCs. These receptors were obtained from a middle-aged woman in good health and CMV-seropositive. The CDR3 runs from the conserved cysteine through the conserved F or W. The order of the fields is CDR3 length, V gene, CDR3 protein.

CDR3 length: 15; V gene: TRBV12-5; CDR3 protein: CASGTSGGGVSPLHF
CDR3 length: 20; V gene: TRBV2; CDR3 protein: CASSEPTGAGGIKLKETQYF
CDR3 length: 14; V gene: TRBV30; CDR3 protein: CAWSLQGVGEKLFF
CDR3 length: 16; V gene: TRBV5-1; CDR3 protein: CASSPRVSGGGETQYF
CDR3 length: 16; V gene: TRBV7-6; CDR3 protein: CASSLGGEGSYNEQFF
CDR3 length: 15; V gene: TRBV6-6; CDR3 protein: CASSYSGRENEKLFF
CDR3 length: 13; V gene: TRBV10-1; CDR3 protein: CASSDGGADTQYF
CDR3 length: 16; V gene: TRBV19; CDR3 protein: CASIPGGEVSHYGYTF
CDR3 length: 16; V gene: TRBV15; CDR3 protein: CATSRTGLSLGNTIYF
CDR3 length: 14; V gene: TRBV5-1; CDR3 protein: CASTLGRTGETQYF
CDR3 length: 15; V gene: TRBV4-1; CDR3 protein: CASSHAGGGRDTIYF
CDR3 length: 11; V gene: TRBV20-1; CDR3 protein: CSASTSDTQYF
CDR3 length: 13; V gene: TRBV30; CDR3 protein: CAWSPTSGNEQFF
CDR3 length: 10; V gene: TRBV30; CDR3 protein: CAWSAQEAFF
CDR3 length: 15; V gene: TRBV10-3; CDR3 protein: CAISSTGTGNEKLFF
CDR3 length: 15; V gene: TRBV6-5; CDR3 protein: CASSYAAGGPHEQFF
CDR3 length: 14; V gene: TRBV2; CDR3 protein: CASSFGGRNQPQHF
CDR3 length: 13; V gene: TRBV7-3; CDR3 protein: CASSRGGYNEQFF
CDR3 length: 14; V gene: TRBV5-1; CDR3 protein: CASSSGQGTYEQYF
CDR3 length: 14; V gene: TRBV7-2; CDR3 protein: CASSLARTAGELFF
CDR3 length: 16; V gene: TRBV11-2; CDR3 protein: CASSFKRQLGTGELFF
CDR3 length: 17; V gene: TRBV5-1; CDR3 protein: CASSLGTATIRGYEQYF